Presented here are 3 T cell receptor beta chains from one specimen sequenced in a study of tumor-infiltrating lymphocytes in primary liver carcinoma. In addition to blood RNA drawn from unsorted whole blood, germline DNA was extracted. Starting from around 500 ng of total RNA, TCR beta cDNA was produced with a primer in the constant region. Nested multiplex PCR, run for three rounds with slightly modified ARM-PCR, yielded TCR beta libraries. The two initial PCR rounds, 9 to 11 cycles each, used TRBV1-TRBV30 forward and C-beta reverse primers. TCRdb re-derived calls from the multiplex PCR reads in MiXCR, one entry per CDR3 protein. Of 300,000 to 350,000 distinct CDR3 sequences listed, 65% are singletons. Sequenced material: peripheral blood. All receptors derive from a man in his forties or fifties with primary liver carcinoma and hepatitis B virus infection.

The V gene is TRBV21-1, the J gene TRBJ2-7; the D call TRBD2 from the table was never checked on the DNA. TRBV21-1 has pseudogene status. The CDR3 totals 15 residues. This CDR3 is CASSKGLRGTYEQYF. In nucleotides, the CDR3 is TGTGCCAGCAGCAAAGGCCTGCGAGGGACCTACGAGCAGTACTTC.

Points on this clonotype: Here the CDR3 omits its conserved ending phenylalanine or tryptophan, so a read error is the likely source. The CDR3 DNA reads as TGTGCCAGCAGTGTTGGCACTAGCGGGCGCTCCTACGAGCAGTACCTC. This encodes CASSVGTSGRSYEQYL. This chain joins TRBV12-3 or TRBV12-4 and TRBJ2-7, with 9 bases matching TRBD2. J lost 0 bases, V lost 5 bases, and 8 bases had no gene match. There are 16 residues in the CDR3.

This clonotype was counted only a few times. This chain uses TRBV5-4 with TRBJ2-1, with D possibly TRBD1 on 5 matching bases. This CDR3 comprises 12 residues. Trimming shortened V by 1 base and J by 9 bases, and 8 bases separated the two germline ends. The germline CDR1 and CDR2 sequences are SGHNT and YYREEE (reference sequence). CDR3 coding DNA: TGTGCCAGCAGCTTGCCCAGGGCTGAGCAGTTCTTC. Amino acids: CASSLPRAEQFF.